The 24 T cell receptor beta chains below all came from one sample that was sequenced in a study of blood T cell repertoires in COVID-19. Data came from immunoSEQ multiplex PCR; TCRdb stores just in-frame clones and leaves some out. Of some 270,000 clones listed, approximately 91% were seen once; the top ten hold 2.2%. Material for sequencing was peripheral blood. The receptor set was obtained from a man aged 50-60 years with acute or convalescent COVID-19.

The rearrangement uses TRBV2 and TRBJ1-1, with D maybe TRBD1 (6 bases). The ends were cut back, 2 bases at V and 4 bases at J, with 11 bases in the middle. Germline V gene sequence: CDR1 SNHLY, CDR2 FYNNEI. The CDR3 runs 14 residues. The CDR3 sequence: CASSESQGGTEAFF. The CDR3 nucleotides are TGTGCCAGCAGTGAATCTCAAGGGGGCACTGAAGCTTTCTTT.

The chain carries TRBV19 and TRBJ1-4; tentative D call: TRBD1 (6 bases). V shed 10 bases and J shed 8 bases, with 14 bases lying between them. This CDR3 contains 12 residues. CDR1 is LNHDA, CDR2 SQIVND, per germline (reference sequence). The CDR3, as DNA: TGTGCCACGCAGGGGCTGAGCGAAAAACTGTTTTTT. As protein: CATQGLSEKLFF.

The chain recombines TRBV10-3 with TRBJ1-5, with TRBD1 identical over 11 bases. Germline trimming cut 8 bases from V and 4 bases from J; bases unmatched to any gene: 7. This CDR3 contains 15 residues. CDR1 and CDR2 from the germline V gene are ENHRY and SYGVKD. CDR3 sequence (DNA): TGTGCCATCCGCGAGGGGACAGGGGGGAATCAGCCCCAGCATTTT. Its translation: CAIREGTGGNQPQHF.

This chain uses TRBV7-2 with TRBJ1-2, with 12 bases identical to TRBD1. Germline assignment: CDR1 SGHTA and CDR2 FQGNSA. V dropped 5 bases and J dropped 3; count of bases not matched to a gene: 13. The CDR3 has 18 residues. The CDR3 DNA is TGTGCCAGCAGCCAAGGGGAGGGGACAGGGGGCCGTCACTATGGCTACACCTTC. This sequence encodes CASSQGEGTGGRHYGYTF. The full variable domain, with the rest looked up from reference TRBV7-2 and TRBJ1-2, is GAGVSQSPSNKVTEKGKDVELRCDPISGHTALYWYRQSLGQGLEFLIYFQGNSAPDKSGLPSDRFSAERTGGSVSTLTIQRTQQEDSAVYLCASSQGEGTGGRHYGYTFGSGTRLTVV.

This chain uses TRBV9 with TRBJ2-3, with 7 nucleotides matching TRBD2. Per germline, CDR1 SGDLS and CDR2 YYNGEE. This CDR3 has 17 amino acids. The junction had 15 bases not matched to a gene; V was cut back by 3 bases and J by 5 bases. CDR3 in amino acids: CASSDSSGSFLGDTQYF. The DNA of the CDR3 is TGTGCCAGCAGCGACTCTAGCGGTTCCTTCTTGGGAGATACGCAGTATTTT.

The CDR3 nucleotides are TGTGCCAGCTCACGCGGACAGGGGATGTCAGATATTACAGATACGCAGTATTTT. It codes for CASSRGQGMSDITDTQYF. V gene TRBV18 combines with J gene TRBJ2-3; TRBD1 aligns across 9 bases. J was trimmed by 3 bases and V by 4 bases; bases with no gene match: 14. Germline V gene lookup returns CDR1 KGHSH and CDR2 LQKENI. This CDR3 contains 18 residues.

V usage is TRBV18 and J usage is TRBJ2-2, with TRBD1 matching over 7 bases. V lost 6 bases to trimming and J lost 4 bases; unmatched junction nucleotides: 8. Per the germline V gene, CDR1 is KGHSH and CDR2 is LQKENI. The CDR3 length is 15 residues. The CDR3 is CASSFDRVGTGELFF. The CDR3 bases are TGTGCCAGCTCCTTCGACAGGGTCGGCACCGGGGAGCTGTTTTTT.

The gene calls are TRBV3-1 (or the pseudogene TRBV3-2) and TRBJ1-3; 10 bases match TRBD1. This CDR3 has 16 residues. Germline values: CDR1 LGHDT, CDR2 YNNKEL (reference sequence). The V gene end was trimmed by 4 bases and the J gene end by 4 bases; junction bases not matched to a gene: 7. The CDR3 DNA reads TGTGCCAGCAGCCTAGGGACAGGGGCGGTCGGAAACACCATATATTTT. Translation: CASSLGTGAVGNTIYF.

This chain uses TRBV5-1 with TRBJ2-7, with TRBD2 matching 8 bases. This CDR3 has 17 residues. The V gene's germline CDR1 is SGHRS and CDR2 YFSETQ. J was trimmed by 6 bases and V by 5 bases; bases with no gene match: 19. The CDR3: CASRGAPTGTSLVEQYF. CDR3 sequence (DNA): TGCGCCAGCAGGGGCGCACCGACCGGGACTAGTTTAGTCGAGCAGTACTTC.

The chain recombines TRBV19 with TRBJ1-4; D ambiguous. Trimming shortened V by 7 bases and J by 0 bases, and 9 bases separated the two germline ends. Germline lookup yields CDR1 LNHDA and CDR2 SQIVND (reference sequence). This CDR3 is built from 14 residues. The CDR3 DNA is TGTGCCAGTATACACCGGGCAACTAATGAAAAACTGTTTTTT. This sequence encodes CASIHRATNEKLFF. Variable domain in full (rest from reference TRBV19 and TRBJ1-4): DGGITQSPKYLFRKEGQNVTLSCEQNLNHDAMYWYRQDPGQGLRLIYYSQIVNDFQKGDIAEGYSVSREKKESFPLTVTSAQKNPTAFYLCASIHRATNEKLFFGSGTQLSVL.

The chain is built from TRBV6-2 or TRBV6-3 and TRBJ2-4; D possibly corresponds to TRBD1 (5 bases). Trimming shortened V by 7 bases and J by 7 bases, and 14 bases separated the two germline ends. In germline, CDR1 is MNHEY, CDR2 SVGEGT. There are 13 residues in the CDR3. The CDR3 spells CASTPPSGNIQYF. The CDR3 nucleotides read TGTGCCAGCACCCCACCATCAGGGAACATTCAGTACTTC.

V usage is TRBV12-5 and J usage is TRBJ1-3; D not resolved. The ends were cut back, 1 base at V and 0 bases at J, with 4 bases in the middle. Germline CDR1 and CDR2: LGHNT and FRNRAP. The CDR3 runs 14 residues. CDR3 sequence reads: CASGLALSGNTIYF. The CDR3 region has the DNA TGTGCTAGTGGTTTGGCACTCTCTGGAAACACCATATATTTT.

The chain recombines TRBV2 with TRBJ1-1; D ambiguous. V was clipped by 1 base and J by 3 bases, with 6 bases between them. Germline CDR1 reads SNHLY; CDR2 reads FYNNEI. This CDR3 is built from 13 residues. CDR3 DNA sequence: TGTGCCAGCAGTGAAGAAAGCCACACTGAAGCTTTCTTT. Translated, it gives CASSEESHTEAFF.

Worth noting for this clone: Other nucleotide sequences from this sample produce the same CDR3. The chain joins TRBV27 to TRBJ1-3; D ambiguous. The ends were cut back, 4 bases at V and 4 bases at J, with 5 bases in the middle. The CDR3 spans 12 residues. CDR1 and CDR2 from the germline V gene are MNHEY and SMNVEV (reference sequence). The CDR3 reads CASSSGGNTIYF. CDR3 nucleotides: TGTGCCAGCAGTTCGGGAGGAAACACCATATATTTT.

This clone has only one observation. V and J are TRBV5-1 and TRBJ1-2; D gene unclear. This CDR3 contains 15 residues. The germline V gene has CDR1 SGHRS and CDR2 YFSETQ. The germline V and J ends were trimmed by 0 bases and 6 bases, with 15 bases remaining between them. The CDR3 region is CASSLAVGAPDGYTF. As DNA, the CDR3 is TGCGCCAGCAGCTTGGCCGTCGGAGCCCCTGATGGCTACACCTTC.

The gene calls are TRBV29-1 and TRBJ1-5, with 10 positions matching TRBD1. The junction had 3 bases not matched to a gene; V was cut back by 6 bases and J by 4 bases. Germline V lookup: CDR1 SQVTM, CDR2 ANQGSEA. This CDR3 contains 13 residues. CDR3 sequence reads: CSVTGGVNQPQHF. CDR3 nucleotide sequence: TGCAGCGTGACAGGGGGCGTAAATCAGCCCCAGCATTTT. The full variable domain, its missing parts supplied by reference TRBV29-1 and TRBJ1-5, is SAVISQKPSRDICQRGTSLTIQCQVDSQVTMMFWYRQQPGQSLTLIATANQGSEATYESGFVIDKFPISRPNLTFSTLTVSNMSPEDSSIYLCSVTGGVNQPQHFGDGTRLSIL.

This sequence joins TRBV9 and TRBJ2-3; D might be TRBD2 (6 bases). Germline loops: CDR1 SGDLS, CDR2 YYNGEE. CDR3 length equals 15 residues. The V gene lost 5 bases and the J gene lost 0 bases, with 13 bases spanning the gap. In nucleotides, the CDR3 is TGTGCCAGCAGTGTCTGGACTACTAGCACAGATACGCAGTATTTT. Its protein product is CASSVWTTSTDTQYF.

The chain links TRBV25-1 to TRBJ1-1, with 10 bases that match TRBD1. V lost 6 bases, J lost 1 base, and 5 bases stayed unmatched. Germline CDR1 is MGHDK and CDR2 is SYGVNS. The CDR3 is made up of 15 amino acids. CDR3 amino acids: CASSPGQGPNTEAFF. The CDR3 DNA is TGTGCCAGCAGCCCGGGACAGGGGCCGAACACTGAAGCTTTCTTT.

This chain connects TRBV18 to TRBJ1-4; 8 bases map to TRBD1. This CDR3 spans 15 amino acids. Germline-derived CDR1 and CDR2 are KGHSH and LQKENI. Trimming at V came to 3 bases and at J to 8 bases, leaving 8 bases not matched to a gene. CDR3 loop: CASSPRQGRGEKLFF. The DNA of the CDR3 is TGTGCCAGCTCACCGCGACAGGGGAGAGGAGAAAAACTGTTTTTT. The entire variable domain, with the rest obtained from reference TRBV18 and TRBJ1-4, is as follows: NAGVMQNPRHLVRRRGQEARLRCSPMKGHSHVYWYRQLPEEGLKFMVYLQKENIIDESGMPKERFSAEFPKEGPSILRIQQVVRGDSAAYFCASSPRQGRGEKLFFGSGTQLSVL.

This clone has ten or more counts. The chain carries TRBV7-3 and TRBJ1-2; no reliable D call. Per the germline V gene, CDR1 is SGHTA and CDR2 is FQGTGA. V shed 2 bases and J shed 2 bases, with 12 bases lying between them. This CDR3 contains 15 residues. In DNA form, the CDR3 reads TGTGCCAGCAGCTTAGATTCAGGAGGGAACTATGGCTACACCTTC. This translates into CASSLDSGGNYGYTF.

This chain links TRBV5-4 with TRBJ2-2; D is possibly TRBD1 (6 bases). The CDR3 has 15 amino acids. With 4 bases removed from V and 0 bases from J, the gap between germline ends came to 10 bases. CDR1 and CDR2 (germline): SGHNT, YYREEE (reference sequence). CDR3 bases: TGTGCCAGCAGCCACAGGGTAGCGAACACCGGGGAGCTGTTTTTT. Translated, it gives CASSHRVANTGELFF.

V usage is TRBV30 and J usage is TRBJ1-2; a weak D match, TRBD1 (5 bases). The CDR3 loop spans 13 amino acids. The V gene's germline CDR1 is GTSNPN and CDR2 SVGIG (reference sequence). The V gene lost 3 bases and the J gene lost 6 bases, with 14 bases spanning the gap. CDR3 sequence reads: CAWSPTGDHGYTF. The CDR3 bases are TGTGCCTGGAGCCCTACGGGGGATCATGGCTACACCTTC.

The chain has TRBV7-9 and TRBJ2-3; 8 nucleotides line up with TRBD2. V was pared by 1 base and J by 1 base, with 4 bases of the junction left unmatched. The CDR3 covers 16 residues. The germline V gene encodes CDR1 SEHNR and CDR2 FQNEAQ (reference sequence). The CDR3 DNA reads TGTGCCAGCAGCTTAGAGGGGCGGGGGGGCACAGATACGCAGTATTTT. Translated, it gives CASSLEGRGGTDTQYF.

DNA of the CDR3: TGTGCCAGCAGCGAGATGCAGGGCGCAGATACGCAGTATTTT. It translates to CASSEMQGADTQYF. The V call is TRBV5-4, the J call TRBJ2-3, with D possibly TRBD1 on 5 matching bases. V dropped 4 bases and J dropped 4 bases, with 13 bases sitting between them. Per the germline V gene, CDR1 is SGHNT and CDR2 is YYREEE (reference sequence). The CDR3 has 14 amino acids.